Sequencing of this TCR beta chain was carried out in a study of T cell responses to AZD1222 COVID-19 vaccine. Assay used: immunoSEQ multiplex PCR; TCRdb lists only in-frame clones, some missing. The sample includes 120,000 or so clones, 90% of them seen just once. General study results and limits: The donor cohort was predominantly white British with a female majority, and clonal diversity may have been underestimated.

This clone was observed once. Antigen: not known. This CDR3 contains 14 residues. Germline V gives CDR1 LGHNA, CDR2 YNFKEQ. The ends were cut back, 2 bases at V and 5 bases at J, with 10 bases in the middle. Here the sequenced sample was peripheral blood, taken on day 0 of AZD1222 vaccination. The J gene is TRBJ2-1, the V gene TRBV4-2; no clear D. The clonotype originates from an adult in good health. For the CDR3, the DNA is TGTGCCAGCAGCCAATCGTTGCCCCACAATGAGCAGTTCTTC. Translation gives CASSQSLPHNEQFF.